This is a list of T cell receptor beta chains from one sample in a study of cytomegalovirus exposure and HLA in healthy donors. TCRdb's table, derived via immunoSEQ multiplex PCR, lists solely in-frame clones and lacks some. This sample has fewer than 200,000 clones, with roughly 70% found just once. The sample comprised PBMCs. Every receptor here comes from a woman in her 50s in good health and CMV-seropositive. Each CDR3 is given with its conserved first and last residue. Each record gives: J gene, V gene, D gene, clone size, CDR3 DNA, CDR3 protein. The D gene is left open where the match is weak. Only some rows state a clone size, as once, few, many or a class for expanded clones.

j_gene: TRBJ2-1; v_gene: TRBV2; d_gene: TRBD2; abundance: few; CDR3nt: TGTGCCGTAACCGGGACTAGCGGTTTTAATGAGCAGTTCTTC; CDR3aa: CAVTGTSGFNEQFF
j_gene: TRBJ1-2; v_gene: TRBV10-2; d_gene: NA; abundance: NA; CDR3nt: TGCGCCAGCCGCCTAAACGGGGGAGATGGCTACACCTTC; CDR3aa: CASRLNGGDGYTF
j_gene: TRBJ2-7; v_gene: TRBV9; d_gene: TRBD2; abundance: NA; CDR3nt: TGTGCCAGCAGCGTTTACCTAGCGGGGGGCCTCCACGAGCAGTACTTC; CDR3aa: CASSVYLAGGLHEQYF
j_gene: TRBJ2-5; v_gene: TRBV5-1; d_gene: NA; abundance: NA; CDR3nt: TGCGCCAGCATGGGCAGTAACCAAGAGACCCAGTACTTC; CDR3aa: CASMGSNQETQYF
j_gene: TRBJ1-5; v_gene: TRBV19; d_gene: TRBD1; abundance: NA; CDR3nt: TGTGCCAGTACCTCGGGACAGGGGGCCCATCAGCCCCAGCATTTT; CDR3aa: CASTSGQGAHQPQHF
j_gene: TRBJ2-3; v_gene: TRBV11-3; d_gene: NA; abundance: NA; CDR3nt: TGTGCCAGCAGCTTATCCGGGGGTACGCAGTATTTT; CDR3aa: CASSLSGGTQYF
j_gene: TRBJ2-7; v_gene: TRBV29-1; d_gene: NA; abundance: NA; CDR3nt: TGCAGCGTTGGGGACACTTCCTACGAGCAGTACTTC; CDR3aa: CSVGDTSYEQYF
j_gene: TRBJ2-5; v_gene: TRBV18; d_gene: TRBD1; abundance: NA; CDR3nt: TGTGCCAGCTCACCGGCCCCGGGACAGACCCAAGAGACCCAGTACTTC; CDR3aa: CASSPAPGQTQETQYF
j_gene: TRBJ2-7; v_gene: TRBV18; d_gene: TRBD1; abundance: few; CDR3nt: TGTGCCAGCTCACAAAGTTTAGGGACAGGTTCAATCGCCTACGAGCAGTACTTC; CDR3aa: CASSQSLGTGSIAYEQYF
j_gene: TRBJ2-3; v_gene: TRBV1; d_gene: NA; abundance: once; CDR3nt: TGCACCAGCAGCCAAGATGGTTTTAGCCTGTTGGACACAGATACGCAGTATTTT; CDR3aa: CTSSQDGFSLLDTDTQYF
j_gene: TRBJ1-5; v_gene: TRBV6-6; d_gene: NA; abundance: NA; CDR3nt: TGTGCCAGCAGTTACTCTGGCAGCAATCAGCCCCAGCATTTT; CDR3aa: CASSYSGSNQPQHF
j_gene: TRBJ1-1; v_gene: TRBV5-1; d_gene: TRBD1; abundance: NA; CDR3nt: TGCGCCAGCAGCTTGGAGGGGACAGCCTCGAACACTGAAGCTTTCTTT; CDR3aa: CASSLEGTASNTEAFF
j_gene: TRBJ1-2; v_gene: TRBV5-1; d_gene: TRBD1; abundance: once; CDR3nt: TGCGCCAGCAGCTGGGAGACAGGGACCAAGGCTAGAGGCTACACCTTC; CDR3aa: CASSWETGTKARGYTF
j_gene: TRBJ2-7; v_gene: TRBV30; d_gene: TRBD1; abundance: NA; CDR3nt: TGTGCCTGGGCTACAGGGGGCTACGAGCAGTACTTC; CDR3aa: CAWATGGYEQYF
j_gene: TRBJ1-4; v_gene: TRBV18; d_gene: TRBD1; abundance: NA; CDR3nt: TGTGCCAGCTCACCGCGCGCCCCTAAACAGGGGACTAATGAAAAACTGTTTTTT; CDR3aa: CASSPRAPKQGTNEKLFF
j_gene: TRBJ2-1; v_gene: TRBV9; d_gene: NA; abundance: NA; CDR3nt: TGTGCCAGCAGCGTAGCATCGAGAGGAGCTGCGTTCTTC; CDR3aa: CASSVASRGAAFF
j_gene: TRBJ2-7; v_gene: TRBV4-1; d_gene: NA; abundance: NA; CDR3nt: TGCGCCAGCAGCCAGTCAGGGGAGTTTTTCGGCGAGCAGTACTTC; CDR3aa: CASSQSGEFFGEQYF
j_gene: TRBJ1-1; v_gene: TRBV5-1; d_gene: TRBD1; abundance: NA; CDR3nt: TGCGCCAGCAGCCACAGGGGCGTGAACACTGAAGCTTTCTTT; CDR3aa: CASSHRGVNTEAFF
j_gene: TRBJ1-2; v_gene: TRBV7-2; d_gene: TRBD1; abundance: NA; CDR3nt: TGTGCCAGCAGCTTCAACCGGGACAGGGTGGGCTACACCTTC; CDR3aa: CASSFNRDRVGYTF
j_gene: TRBJ1-5; v_gene: TRBV6-6; d_gene: NA; abundance: NA; CDR3nt: TGTGCCAGCAGTTACTCGAACTTTCAGCCCCAGCATTTT; CDR3aa: CASSYSNFQPQHF
j_gene: TRBJ1-1; v_gene: TRBV6-1; d_gene: NA; abundance: NA; CDR3nt: TGTGCCAGCACCTCATACGCGAGCGTGACCACTGAAGCTTTCTTT; CDR3aa: CASTSYASVTTEAFF
j_gene: TRBJ1-4; v_gene: TRBV5-1; d_gene: NA; abundance: NA; CDR3nt: TGCGCCAGCAGCTTCGGACAGTATGAAAAACTGTTTTTT; CDR3aa: CASSFGQYEKLFF
j_gene: TRBJ2-3; v_gene: TRBV5-1; d_gene: TRBD2; abundance: few; CDR3nt: TGCGCCAGCAGCTTTGGGCTAGCGGGGGGCGTCGCGCTAACAGATACGCAGTATTTT; CDR3aa: CASSFGLAGGVALTDTQYF
j_gene: TRBJ2-3; v_gene: TRBV7-6; d_gene: TRBD1; abundance: once; CDR3nt: TGTGCCAGCAGCTTAGAAATGGGGACAGCAATCACAGATACGCAGTATTTT; CDR3aa: CASSLEMGTAITDTQYF
j_gene: TRBJ1-2; v_gene: TRBV19; d_gene: NA; abundance: once; CDR3nt: TGTGCCAGTAGTTTAGACAGGATCTATGGCTACACCTTC; CDR3aa: CASSLDRIYGYTF
j_gene: TRBJ1-1; v_gene: TRBV23-1; d_gene: NA; abundance: few; CDR3nt: TGCGCCAGCAGTCTATTAGCGGATAACACTGAAGCTTTCTTT; CDR3aa: CASSLLADNTEAFF
j_gene: TRBJ2-3; v_gene: TRBV9; d_gene: TRBD2; abundance: NA; CDR3nt: TGTGCCAGCAGCGGACGACTAGCGGGGTCTTTAGATACGCAGTATTTT; CDR3aa: CASSGRLAGSLDTQYF
j_gene: TRBJ1-1; v_gene: TRBV2; d_gene: NA; abundance: NA; CDR3nt: TGTGCCAGCAGTGAAGCGTCCAGGGTATCTGAAGCTTTCTTT; CDR3aa: CASSEASRVSEAFF
j_gene: TRBJ2-2; v_gene: TRBV5-6; d_gene: TRBD2; abundance: few; CDR3nt: TGTGCCAGCAGCTTGGTGCTAGCGGGGGGAACCGGGGAGCTGTTTTTT; CDR3aa: CASSLVLAGGTGELFF
j_gene: TRBJ1-5; v_gene: TRBV6-1; d_gene: NA; abundance: NA; CDR3nt: TGTGCCACAGCCGGAGGGGCCGGTCAGCCCCAGCATTTT; CDR3aa: CATAGGAGQPQHF
j_gene: TRBJ1-2; v_gene: TRBV5-5; d_gene: TRBD1; abundance: few; CDR3nt: TGTGCCAGCAGCTTTTCGGGACAGTCAAGTTCGGTCTATGGCTACACCTTC; CDR3aa: CASSFSGQSSSVYGYTF
j_gene: TRBJ2-7; v_gene: TRBV10-1; d_gene: NA; abundance: NA; CDR3nt: TGCGCCATACCAGGGGCGAACGAGCAGTACTTC; CDR3aa: CAIPGANEQYF
j_gene: TRBJ1-2; v_gene: TRBV30; d_gene: NA; abundance: few; CDR3nt: TGTGCCTGGAGTGTTTCTAGTTACAGCGGGCGCTACACCTTC; CDR3aa: CAWSVSSYSGRYTF
j_gene: TRBJ2-7; v_gene: TRBV19; d_gene: TRBD1; abundance: NA; CDR3nt: TGTGCCAGTAGTATGGGACAGGCCGCCTACGAGCAGTACTTC; CDR3aa: CASSMGQAAYEQYF
j_gene: TRBJ2-7; v_gene: TRBV6-1; d_gene: NA; abundance: NA; CDR3nt: TGTGCCAGCATTAAGACAATTGCGACCTACGAGCAGTACTTC; CDR3aa: CASIKTIATYEQYF
j_gene: TRBJ1-2; v_gene: TRBV28; d_gene: NA; abundance: NA; CDR3nt: TGTGCCAGCAGTTTTGGCATCAACTATGGCTACACCTTC; CDR3aa: CASSFGINYGYTF
j_gene: TRBJ2-7; v_gene: TRBV5-1; d_gene: NA; abundance: NA; CDR3nt: TGCGCCAGCAGCTTAGAAAAAAGCGAGCAGTACTTC; CDR3aa: CASSLEKSEQYF
j_gene: TRBJ2-7; v_gene: TRBV14; d_gene: TRBD1; abundance: NA; CDR3nt: TGTGCCAGCAGCTCCCGGGACAGGGGAGTGCAGTACTTC; CDR3aa: CASSSRDRGVQYF
j_gene: TRBJ2-3; v_gene: TRBV29-1; d_gene: NA; abundance: NA; CDR3nt: TGCAGCGTTGAACGACAGACAGATACGCAGTATTTT; CDR3aa: CSVERQTDTQYF
j_gene: TRBJ1-1; v_gene: TRBV6-5; d_gene: TRBD1; abundance: few; CDR3nt: TGTGCCAGCAGCCCATTGGGACAGTCGAACACTGAAGCTTTCTTT; CDR3aa: CASSPLGQSNTEAFF
j_gene: TRBJ1-4; v_gene: TRBV7-8; d_gene: NA; abundance: once; CDR3nt: TGTGCCAGCAGCTTAGGGGGCCCCACAGTAAAACTGTTTTTT; CDR3aa: CASSLGGPTVKLFF
j_gene: TRBJ1-1; v_gene: TRBV4-1; d_gene: NA; abundance: NA; CDR3nt: TGCGCCAGCAGCCACCCCACAATAACCACTGAAGCTTTCTTT; CDR3aa: CASSHPTITTEAFF
j_gene: TRBJ2-3; v_gene: TRBV11-3; d_gene: NA; abundance: NA; CDR3nt: TGTGCCAGCAGCTTCGGACACCTCACAGATACGCAGTATTTT; CDR3aa: CASSFGHLTDTQYF
j_gene: TRBJ2-7; v_gene: TRBV6-1; d_gene: NA; abundance: NA; CDR3nt: TGTGCCAGCAGTGTTGGTACAAGCTCCTACGAGCAGTACTTC; CDR3aa: CASSVGTSSYEQYF
j_gene: TRBJ2-3; v_gene: TRBV10-3; d_gene: NA; abundance: NA; CDR3nt: TGTGCCATCAGTGACCGCGGGGTGGGCACAGATACGCAGTATTTT; CDR3aa: CAISDRGVGTDTQYF
j_gene: TRBJ2-7; v_gene: TRBV6-1; d_gene: TRBD2; abundance: NA; CDR3nt: TGTGCCACCCTGAGGCGGGGGGGCCGGGAGCAGTACTTC; CDR3aa: CATLRRGGREQYF